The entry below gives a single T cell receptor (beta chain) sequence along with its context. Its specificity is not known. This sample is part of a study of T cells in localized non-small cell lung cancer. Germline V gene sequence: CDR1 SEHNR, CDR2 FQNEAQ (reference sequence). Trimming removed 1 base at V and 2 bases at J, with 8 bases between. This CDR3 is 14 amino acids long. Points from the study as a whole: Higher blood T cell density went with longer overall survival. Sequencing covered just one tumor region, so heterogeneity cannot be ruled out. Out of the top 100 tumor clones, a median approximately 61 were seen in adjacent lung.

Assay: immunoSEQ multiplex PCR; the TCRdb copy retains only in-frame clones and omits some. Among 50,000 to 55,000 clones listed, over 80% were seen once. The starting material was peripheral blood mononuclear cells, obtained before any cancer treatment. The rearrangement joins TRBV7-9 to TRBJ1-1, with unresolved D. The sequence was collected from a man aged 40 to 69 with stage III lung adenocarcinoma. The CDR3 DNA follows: TGTGCCAGCAGCTTAGGGATGACTAACACTGAAGCTTTCTTT. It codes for CASSLGMTNTEAFF.